The 32 T cell receptor beta chains listed next were all sequenced from one sample in a study of blood T cells in healthy people across ages. Through a sample-barcoded 5' primer and a J-beta primer mix, a second PCR was run for roughly 6 to 11 cycles. Each CDR3 protein gets one entry after TCRdb re-called the 5' RACE reads with MiXCR. The sample yields over 1,500,000 distinct CDR3 sequences, around 40% seen once. Sequencing was carried out using blood. These TCRs come from a human donor in good health.

Here the CDR3 DNA reads TGTGCCAGCAGCGGACCGGCGTCCGCTTGTGATACGCAGTATTTT. It is translated as CASSGPASACDTQYF. V and J are TRBV25-1 and TRBJ2-3; D ambiguous. Germline loops: CDR1 MGHDK, CDR2 SYGVNS. Trimming removed 6 bases from V and 6 bases from J, with 19 bases in between. CDR3 size: 15 residues.

This clonotype showed up many times. The chain links TRBV29-1 to TRBJ2-7; D uncertain. Germline values: CDR1 SQVTM, CDR2 ANQGSEA. V was pared by 1 base and J by 4 bases, with 11 bases between. The CDR3 has 13 amino acids. CDR3 DNA: TGCAGCGTTGAAGGCCCCGTAGGGTACGAGCAGTACTTC. It is translated as CSVEGPVGYEQYF.

The CDR3 sequence: CSALVQYTDTQYF. In DNA form, the CDR3 reads TGCAGTGCACTGGTACAATACACAGATACGCAGTATTTT. The chain recombines TRBV20-1 with TRBJ2-3, with unresolved D. This CDR3 contains 13 residues. The germline V gene encodes CDR1 DFQATT and CDR2 SNEGSKA (reference sequence). The ends were cut back, 6 bases at V and 2 bases at J, with 12 bases in the middle.

This clonotype has just a few counts. The V call is TRBV20-1, the J call TRBJ2-1; no clear D. V lost 7 bases and J lost 6, with 10 bases in between. The CDR3 runs 11 residues. The germline gives CDR1 DFQATT, CDR2 SNEGSKA (reference sequence). CDR3 nucleotides: TGCAGTGTGAATTTCAGCAATGAGCAGTTCTTC. As protein: CSVNFSNEQFF.

V is TRBV6-6 and J is TRBJ1-6; D remains ambiguous. V shed 5 bases and J shed 13 bases, with 21 bases lying between them. The CDR3 length is 15 residues. Germline CDR1 and CDR2: MNHNY and SVGAGI (reference sequence). CDR3 region: CASSPPGSLKVPLHF. CDR3 coding DNA: TGTGCCAGCAGTCCCCCCGGGTCCCTGAAGGTGCCCCTCCACTTT.

As for this clonotype: A much larger clonotype is one base distant, so this may be a read error. This chain uses TRBV5-1 with TRBJ2-1; TRBD1 aligns across 10 bases. The CDR3 length is 14 residues. Germline values: CDR1 SGHRS, CDR2 YFSETQ. J gave up 10 bases and V 2 bases, and 6 bases lay outside the gene matches. CDR3 coding DNA: TGCGCCAGCAGCTTCGGGGACAGGGGATACGAGCAGTTCTTC. Residues: CASSFGDRGYEQFF.

This clonotype was observed a handful of times. The chain employs TRBV7-9 and TRBJ1-5, with a tentative D call TRBD1 (6 bases). V lost 2 bases to trimming and J lost 2 bases, with 7 bases between them. Germline-derived CDR1 and CDR2 are SEHNR and FQNEAQ (reference sequence). The CDR3 length is 14 residues. CDR3 DNA: TGTGCCAGCAGCTTAAAGGGGGGCAATCAGCCCCAGCATTTT. Translated, it gives CASSLKGGNQPQHF.

The genes are TRBV7-2 and TRBJ2-7; D is possibly TRBD1 or TRBD2 (5 bases each). The CDR3 runs to 14 residues. The germline gives CDR1 SGHTA, CDR2 FQGNSA. V dropped 4 bases and J dropped 0 bases, with 10 bases sitting between them. The CDR3 bases are TGTGCCAGCAGCTCTGACAGCGGCTCCTACGAGCAGTACTTC. Its protein product is CASSSDSGSYEQYF.

V is TRBV12-3 or TRBV12-4 and J is TRBJ1-4, with 9 nucleotides matching TRBD1. The ends lost 1 base at V and 8 bases at J; junction bases unmatched: 8. This CDR3 is 16 amino acids long. CDR3 region: CASSLEWDRVLEKLFF. The DNA for the CDR3 is TGTGCCAGCAGTTTAGAATGGGACAGGGTTTTGGAAAAACTGTTTTTT.

The V call is TRBV7-9, the J call TRBJ1-5; D remains ambiguous. CDR3 size: 13 residues. Trimming shortened V by 4 bases and J by 7 bases, and 11 bases separated the two germline ends. The germline V gene encodes CDR1 SEHNR and CDR2 FQNEAQ (reference sequence). The CDR3 region is CASSSAVEQPQHF. The CDR3 coding sequence is TGTGCCAGCAGCTCTGCGGTTGAGCAGCCCCAGCATTTT.

The chain recombines TRBV5-1 with TRBJ1-2; the match to TRBD1 covers 7 bases. After removal of 4 bases from V and 3 bases from J, the junction contained 6 bases not matched to a gene. CDR1 and CDR2 (germline): SGHRS, YFSETQ. The CDR3 runs to 14 residues. DNA for the CDR3: TGCGCCAGCAGCCCAGGACAGGCTCACTATGGCTACACCTTC. It is translated as CASSPGQAHYGYTF.

V and J are TRBV10-3 and TRBJ1-2; weak D call: TRBD1 (5 bases). Trimming pared 3 bases from V and 7 bases from J, leaving 15 bases between. The CDR3 has 14 residues. Germline assignment: CDR1 ENHRY and CDR2 SYGVKD. The CDR3 nucleotides read TGTGCCATCAGTGAAGGAGGGGCAGAGGTTGGCTACACCTTC. It yields the protein CAISEGGAEVGYTF.

This clonotype was recorded many times. Here the CDR3 reads CASSVQVEDEQYF. In DNA form, the CDR3 reads TGTGCCAGCAGCGTCCAGGTTGAGGACGAGCAGTACTTC. V and J are TRBV9 and TRBJ2-7; D is unclear. Deletions cut 2 bases from V and 5 bases from J, with 11 bases between. Germline V lookup: CDR1 SGDLS, CDR2 YYNGEE. The CDR3 covers 13 residues.

This clonotype occurred a few times. This chain uses TRBV6-2 or TRBV6-3 with TRBJ2-1; 11 bases map to TRBD1. Germline V CDR1 and CDR2: MNHEY, SVGEGT. This CDR3 contains 15 residues. Losses at the gene ends were 6 bases for V and 6 bases for J; bases not matched to a gene: 7. CDR3 bases: TGTGCCAGCAGACGGACAGGGGGCGCCCGCAATGAGCAGTTCTTC. Translation gives CASRRTGGARNEQFF.

The J gene is TRBJ2-1, the V gene TRBV7-2, with D possibly matching TRBD1 (6 bases). This CDR3 contains 14 residues. Trimming cost V 2 bases and J 9 bases, with 14 bases left between them. From germline, CDR1 is SGHTA and CDR2 FQGNSA. CDR3 sequence reads: CASSLPNKGGEQFF. The CDR3 bases are TGTGCCAGCAGCTTACCTAATAAAGGGGGTGAGCAGTTCTTC.

The chain combines TRBV5-1 with TRBJ1-5, with 9 bases identical to TRBD1. CDR1 is SGHRS, CDR2 YFSETQ, per germline. The CDR3 is made up of 15 amino acids. Trimming cost V 3 bases and J 4 bases; bases outside gene matches: 5. CDR3 DNA: TGCGCCAGCAGCTCAGGACAGGGGTGGAATCAGCCCCAGCATTTT. This sequence encodes CASSSGQGWNQPQHF.

This chain links TRBV5-1 with TRBJ2-3; a weak D match, TRBD1 (6 bases). CDR3 length: 16 residues. Per the germline V gene, CDR1 is SGHRS and CDR2 is YFSETQ. Trimming left V 0 bases short and J 0 bases short, with 11 bases between. CDR3 nucleotide sequence: TGCGCCAGCAGCTTGGTCAGGGGTTGGAGCACAGATACGCAGTATTTT. This sequence encodes CASSLVRGWSTDTQYF.

The V and J genes are TRBV20-1 and TRBJ2-6; 9 nucleotides match TRBD2. CDR1 is DFQATT and CDR2 is SNEGSKA in the germline V gene (reference sequence). V trimming: 3 bases; J trimming: 0 bases; junction bases outside the gene matches: 9. The CDR3 runs 18 residues. The CDR3 is CSARKGAGGFSGANVLTF. The CDR3 nucleotides read TGCAGTGCTAGGAAGGGAGCGGGGGGCTTCTCTGGGGCCAACGTCCTGACTTTC.

V is TRBV4-3 and J is TRBJ1-2; a possible D gene is TRBD1 (6 bases). V was clipped by 1 base and J by 5 bases, with 17 bases between them. The CDR3 runs to 16 residues. Germline-derived CDR1 and CDR2 are LGHNA and YSLEER. The DNA for the CDR3 is TGCGCCAGCAGCCAAGGTTTTCGGCAGGGGCTTTATGGCTACACCTTC. Translation: CASSQGFRQGLYGYTF.

Only a few counts were recorded for this clonotype. This rearrangement joins TRBV5-1 to TRBJ1-2, with D possibly TRBD1 on 6 matching bases. The CDR3 length is 16 residues. Germline values: CDR1 SGHRS, CDR2 YFSETQ. Trimming pared 3 bases from V and 3 bases from J, leaving 18 bases between. The CDR3 loop is CASSSGLDSSYYGYTF. The CDR3 coding sequence is TGCGCCAGCAGCTCAGGTTTGGACAGTTCGTACTATGGCTACACCTTC.

The chain is built from TRBV10-3 and TRBJ2-3; D not certain. Germline loops: CDR1 ENHRY, CDR2 SYGVKD. The CDR3 runs 13 residues. The V end was cut by 4 bases, the J end by 6 bases, with 11 bases between. CDR3: CAISALGRDTQYF. The CDR3 region has the DNA TGTGCCATCAGTGCCCTGGGAAGGGATACGCAGTATTTT.

As to this clonotype: At one boundary the junction diverges from the germline segment, which might be a read error. This chain links TRBV4-2 with TRBJ1-5; D is unclear. This CDR3 has 16 amino acids. Germline assignment: CDR1 LGHNA and CDR2 YNFKEQ. The CDR3 DNA sequence: TGTGTCAGCAGCCAAGATTTGGCAGCTTACAATCAGCCCCAGCATTTT. Encoded protein: CVSSQDLAAYNQPQHF.

The CDR3 is CASMRTGGHYNEQFF. CDR3 coding DNA: TGTGCCAGCATGAGAACCGGGGGACACTACAATGAGCAGTTCTTC. This chain uses TRBV6-6 with TRBJ2-1, with D possibly being TRBD1 or TRBD2 (6 bases each). This CDR3 region has 15 residues. In germline, CDR1 is MNHNY, CDR2 SVGAGI (reference sequence). V shed 7 bases and J shed 3 bases, with 16 bases lying between them.

The chain couples TRBV6-2 or TRBV6-3 to TRBJ2-7; D unresolved. Trimming cost V 4 bases and J 0 bases, with 10 bases left between them. CDR1 MNHEY and CDR2 SVGEGT come from the germline V gene. The length of the CDR3 is 14 residues. CDR3 amino acids: CASSLQMSSYEQYF. CDR3 DNA: TGTGCCAGCAGTTTACAGATGAGCTCCTACGAGCAGTACTTC.

The chain uses TRBV4-2 and TRBJ2-2; D remains ambiguous. This CDR3 contains 14 residues. Germline values: CDR1 LGHNA, CDR2 YNFKEQ. V lost 0 bases and J 8 bases, leaving 10 bases between the germline ends. CDR3 sequence: CASSQDRNGGELFF. CDR3 nucleotides: TGTGCCAGCAGCCAAGATCGCAACGGAGGGGAGCTGTTTTTT.

This chain uses TRBV6-5 with TRBJ2-7, with TRBD2 matching over 8 bases. CDR1 is MNHEY, CDR2 SVGAGI, per germline. The CDR3 has 14 residues. Germline trimming cut 6 bases from V and 2 bases from J; bases unmatched to any gene: 6. This CDR3 is CASRRGSGTYEQYF. Here the CDR3 DNA reads TGTGCCAGCAGACGGGGTAGCGGGACCTACGAGCAGTACTTC.

This chain joins TRBV5-1 and TRBJ2-7, with TRBD2 as a possible D gene (6 bases). Looked up from germline, CDR1 is SGHRS and CDR2 is YFSETQ. The V end lost 4 bases, the J end lost 0 bases, and 14 bases lay between the germline ends. CDR3 size: 15 residues. This CDR3 is CASSPRLGDSYEQYF. The CDR3 DNA is TGCGCCAGCAGCCCCCGACTAGGGGACTCCTACGAGCAGTACTTC.

The J gene is TRBJ1-6, the V gene TRBV20-1; 8 positions match TRBD1. Germline V gene lookup returns CDR1 DFQATT and CDR2 SNEGSKA (reference sequence). The CDR3 runs 16 residues. Trimming cost V 5 bases and J 9 bases; bases outside gene matches: 15. The CDR3 region has the DNA TGCAGTGCTGGGGAAGCGAAAACAGGGGGAAGTTCACCCCTCCACTTT. Its protein is CSAGEAKTGGSSPLHF.

The gene calls are TRBV20-1 and TRBJ1-2; 8 bases are shared with TRBD1. V trimming: 3 bases; J trimming: 8 bases; junction bases outside the gene matches: 17. Germline V gives CDR1 DFQATT, CDR2 SNEGSKA (reference sequence). The CDR3 sequence is 16 residues long. The DNA of the CDR3 is TGCAGTGCTAGGGAAAAACAGGGGGGGTTAAGGAAAGGCTACACCTTC. Translation gives CSAREKQGGLRKGYTF.

The chain combines TRBV5-1 with TRBJ2-7; the match to TRBD2 covers 7 bases. In germline, CDR1 is SGHRS, CDR2 YFSETQ. This CDR3 is built from 14 residues. V dropped 4 bases and J dropped 6; count of bases not matched to a gene: 10. Written as DNA, the CDR3 is TGCGCCAGCAGCGACGAGGGAGGGCCCTTCGAGCAGTACTTC. Translated: CASSDEGGPFEQYF.

V is TRBV4-2 and J is TRBJ2-7; D remains unclear. From germline, CDR1 is LGHNA and CDR2 YNFKEQ. V lost 3 bases and J 0 bases, leaving 6 bases between the germline ends. CDR3 length equals 13 residues. The CDR3 DNA is TGTGCCAGCAGCCAGTTGAGCTCCTACGAGCAGTACTTC. Its protein is CASSQLSSYEQYF.

The chain uses TRBV12-3 or TRBV12-4 and TRBJ1-4, with a weak D call TRBD1 (5 bases). V lost 1 base and J 11 bases, leaving 8 bases between the germline ends. The CDR3 consists of 12 residues. The CDR3 nucleotides are TGTGCCAGCAGTTTAGGCGGGGGGAAACTGTTTTTT. Protein product: CASSLGGGKLFF.